One sample yielded the 18 T cell receptor beta chains listed below, sequenced in a study of blood T cell repertoires in COVID-19. The table came from immunoSEQ multiplex PCR; TCRdb's copy has only in-frame clones and leaves some out. The sample comprises 48,000 or so clones, around 90% of which are singletons, and around 3.1% rests with the top ten. Sequencing used peripheral blood. These receptors were obtained from a human donor in a cohort sampled during active COVID-19.

The table lists this clone with a count of one. The rearrangement links TRBV24-1 to TRBJ1-2; maybe TRBD1 (6 bases). The V gene lost 4 bases and the J gene lost 6 bases, with 14 bases spanning the gap. CDR3 length: 14 amino acids. CDR1 KGHDR and CDR2 SFDVKD come from the germline V gene. CDR3 nucleotides: TGTGCCACCAGTGACACCTCGAGACAGGATGGCTACACCTTC. Translated: CATSDTSRQDGYTF.

The rearrangement joins TRBV5-4 to TRBJ1-3; 9 bases fit TRBD1. The CDR3 sequence is 15 residues long. Germline V gene lookup returns CDR1 SGHNT and CDR2 YYREEE (reference sequence). J lost 3 bases, V lost 4 bases, and 5 bases had no gene match. The CDR3: CASSRDRENGNTIYF. The CDR3 DNA follows: TGTGCCAGCAGCAGGGACAGGGAGAATGGAAACACCATATATTTT. The entire variable domain, with the rest obtained from reference TRBV5-4 and TRBJ1-3, is as follows: ETGVTQSPTHLIKTRGQQVTLRCSSQSGHNTVSWYQQALGQGPQFIFQYYREEENGRGNFPPRFSGLQFPNYSSELNVNALELDDSALYLCASSRDRENGNTIYFGEGSWLTVV.

The chain is built from TRBV6-5 and TRBJ1-6; D call uncertain. CDR3 length: 14 residues. Trimming removed 7 bases at V and 10 bases at J, with 17 bases between. CDR1 is MNHEY, CDR2 SVGAGI, per germline. The CDR3 sequence: CASTVLAAVSPLHF. The CDR3 DNA reads as TGTGCCAGCACAGTGTTAGCGGCAGTGTCACCCCTCCACTTT.

The count of this clone is one. CDR3 loop: CSARQGARAFF. The CDR3, as DNA: TGCAGTGCGCGACAGGGGGCACGAGCTTTCTTT. The chain joins TRBV20-1 to TRBJ1-1, with 10 bases lining up with TRBD1. With V trimmed by 6 bases and J by 10 bases, 5 bases remained unmatched. Germline V gives CDR1 DFQATT, CDR2 SNEGSKA (reference sequence). This CDR3 has 11 residues.

The chain uses TRBV4-1 and TRBJ2-7, with 10 bases that match TRBD1. Germline assignment: CDR1 MGHRA and CDR2 YSYEKL. The V segment lost 1 base and the J segment 7 bases; nucleotides outside the gene matches: 7. CDR3 length: 15 amino acids. The CDR3 region is CASSQGQGALGEQYF. CDR3 nucleotide sequence: TGCGCCAGCAGCCAAGGACAGGGGGCCCTCGGAGAGCAGTACTTC.

The chain uses TRBV3-1 (or the pseudogene TRBV3-2) and TRBJ2-3; 7 bases match TRBD2. The V and J ends lost 1 base and 2 bases, in that order; junction bases with no gene match: 6. This CDR3 region has 16 residues. CDR1 is LGHDT and CDR2 is YNNKEL in the germline V gene (reference sequence). The CDR3 here is CASSQVTGGATDTQYF. The CDR3 DNA reads TGTGCCAGCAGCCAAGTAACGGGAGGTGCCACAGATACGCAGTATTTT.

The chain is built from TRBV11-2 and TRBJ2-1; 12 bases are a match to TRBD2. The ends lost 1 base at V and 8 bases at J; junction bases unmatched: 6. The V gene's germline CDR1 is SGHAT and CDR2 FQNNGV. This CDR3 is built from 16 residues. CDR3: CASSLGRLAGAHEQFF. In DNA, the CDR3 is TGTGCCAGCAGCTTAGGGCGACTAGCGGGAGCCCATGAGCAGTTCTTC.

This chain connects TRBV27 to TRBJ2-1; 14 nucleotides align to TRBD2. CDR3 length equals 19 residues. The trim removed 5 bases at V and 4 bases at J, leaving 13 bases unmatched. Germline V CDR1 and CDR2: MNHEY, SMNVEV (reference sequence). The CDR3 nucleotides are TGTGCCAGCAGTCCTTCAGCCGGGACTAGCGGGAGCCTTTACAATGAGCAGTTCTTC. Translated, it gives CASSPSAGTSGSLYNEQFF.

The CDR3 DNA sequence: TGCAGTGCATACCCAGGGGAGACCCAGTACTTC. It yields the protein CSAYPGETQYF. This chain links TRBV20-1 with TRBJ2-5, with D maybe TRBD1 (5 bases). The CDR3 loop spans 11 amino acids. The V end was cut by 6 bases, the J end by 5 bases, with 10 bases between. Looked up from germline, CDR1 is DFQATT and CDR2 is SNEGSKA (reference sequence).

The chain employs TRBV6-4 and TRBJ1-6, with D tentatively TRBD1 (6 bases). The length of the CDR3 is 14 residues. V was clipped by 4 bases and J by 10 bases, with 14 bases between them. Germline loops: CDR1 MRHNA, CDR2 SNTAGT. CDR3 region: CASSADSGGSPLHF. The CDR3 coding sequence is TGTGCCAGCAGTGCGGACAGTGGGGGATCACCCCTCCACTTT.

The CDR3 DNA is TGTGCCAGCAGCGAGGGGGCTTACTATAATTCACCCCTCCACTTT. Translated, it gives CASSEGAYYNSPLHF. This rearrangement joins TRBV5-6 to TRBJ1-6; 7 nucleotides match TRBD1. Unmatched junction bases numbered 4, after V lost 4 bases and J lost 3 bases. Germline values: CDR1 SGHDT, CDR2 YYEEEE. The CDR3 sequence is 15 residues long. Supplemented by reference TRBV5-6 and TRBJ1-6, the full variable domain reads DAGVTQSPTHLIKTRGQQVTLRCSPKSGHDTVSWYQQALGQGPQFIFQYYEEEERQRGNFPDRFSGHQFPNYSSELNVNALLLGDSALYLCASSEGAYYNSPLHFGNGTRLTVT.

This clone was seen a single time. The chain carries TRBV6-4 and TRBJ2-3; TRBD2 matches at 7 bases. This CDR3 region has 15 residues. Germline V CDR1 and CDR2: MRHNA, SNTAGT. V gave up 6 bases and J gave up 1 base; unmatched junction bases: 7. CDR3 sequence: CASRINLAGTDTQYF. As DNA, the CDR3 is TGTGCCAGCAGAATAAATCTAGCGGGCACAGATACGCAGTATTTT.

V usage is TRBV5-1 and J usage is TRBJ2-5; the D gene is possibly TRBD1 (6 bases). CDR3 length: 13 amino acids. Germline V lookup: CDR1 SGHRS, CDR2 YFSETQ. Deletions cut 3 bases from V and 2 bases from J, with 8 bases between. For the CDR3, the DNA is TGCGCCAGCAGCTGGACAGCGCAAGAGACCCAGTACTTC. It translates to CASSWTAQETQYF.

This clone was counted once. CDR3 sequence reads: CSASRRAGVHEQFF. In DNA form, the CDR3 reads TGCAGTGCTAGTCGCCGAGCGGGAGTCCATGAGCAGTTCTTC. The rearrangement uses TRBV20-1 and TRBJ2-1, with 8 positions matching TRBD2. Germline V CDR1 and CDR2: DFQATT, SNEGSKA (reference sequence). The CDR3 runs to 14 residues. V shed 3 bases and J 8 bases; nucleotides not matched to a gene: 9.

The chain uses TRBV11-2 and TRBJ2-7, with 12 bases matching TRBD2. Germline V CDR1 and CDR2: SGHAT, FQNNGV. V gave up 5 bases and J gave up 3 bases; unmatched junction bases: 8. The CDR3 loop spans 16 amino acids. The CDR3 loop is CASSQLAGGGRYEQYF. The CDR3 region has the DNA TGTGCCAGCAGCCAACTAGCGGGAGGAGGCCGCTACGAGCAGTACTTC. Supplemented by reference TRBV11-2 and TRBJ2-7, the full variable domain reads EAGVAQSPRYKIIEKRQSVAFWCNPISGHATLYWYQQILGQGPKLLIQFQNNGVVDDSQLPKDRFSAERLKGVDSTLKIQPAKLEDSAVYLCASSQLAGGGRYEQYFGPGTRLTVT.

This clone has more than one count but fewer than ten. The chain couples TRBV7-6 to TRBJ1-1; D ambiguous. The CDR3 totals 14 residues. Germline V lookup: CDR1 SGHVS, CDR2 FNYEAQ. V was pared by 1 base and J by 3 bases, with 9 bases between. The CDR3 DNA follows: TGTGCCAGCAGCTTAGTATCCGGGGACACTGAAGCTTTCTTT. It specifies CASSLVSGDTEAFF.

The chain employs TRBV9 and TRBJ1-4, with unresolved D. In germline, CDR1 is SGDLS, CDR2 YYNGEE. This CDR3 is 15 amino acids long. V was pared by 7 bases and J by 5 bases, with 18 bases between. CDR3 nucleotides: TGTGCCAGCGGCGGCGGTGGAAATCGGAATGAAAAACTGTTTTTT. This codes for CASGGGGNRNEKLFF.

There are a few counts of this clone. The chain links TRBV7-3 to TRBJ1-2; D is unresolved. CDR1 and CDR2 from the germline V gene are SGHTA and FQGTGA. This CDR3 is 13 amino acids long. Trimming removed 0 bases from V and 3 bases from J, with 5 bases in between. The CDR3 DNA is TGTGCCAGCAGCTTAACCCGTGACTATGGCTACACCTTC. This gives the protein CASSLTRDYGYTF.